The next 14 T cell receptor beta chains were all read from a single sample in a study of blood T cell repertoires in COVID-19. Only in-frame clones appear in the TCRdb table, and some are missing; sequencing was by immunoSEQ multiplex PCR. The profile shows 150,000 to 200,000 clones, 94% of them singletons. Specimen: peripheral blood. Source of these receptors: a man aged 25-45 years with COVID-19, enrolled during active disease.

Here the CDR3 DNA reads TGTGCCAGGGGGGGGGCTAGGGCCTTCACAGATACGCAGTATTTT. Its protein product is CARGGARAFTDTQYF. The chain combines TRBV2 with TRBJ2-3; TRBD2 is a possible D gene (7 bases). The CDR3 consists of 15 residues. CDR1 is SNHLY and CDR2 is FYNNEI in the germline V gene. V shed 9 bases and J shed 2 bases, with 18 bases lying between them. Full variable domain (outside the CDR3, taken from reference TRBV2 and TRBJ2-3): EPEVTQTPSHQVTQMGQEVILRCVPISNHLYFYWYRQILGQKVEFLVSFYNNEISEKSEIFDDQFSVERPDGSNFTLKIRSTKLEDSAMYFCARGGARAFTDTQYFGPGTRLTVL.

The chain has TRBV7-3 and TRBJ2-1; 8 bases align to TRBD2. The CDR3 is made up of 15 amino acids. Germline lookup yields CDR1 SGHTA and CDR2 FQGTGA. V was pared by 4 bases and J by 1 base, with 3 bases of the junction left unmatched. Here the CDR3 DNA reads TGTGCCAGCAGCTCCCGGGGGGGATCCTACAATGAGCAGTTCTTC. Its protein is CASSSRGGSYNEQFF.

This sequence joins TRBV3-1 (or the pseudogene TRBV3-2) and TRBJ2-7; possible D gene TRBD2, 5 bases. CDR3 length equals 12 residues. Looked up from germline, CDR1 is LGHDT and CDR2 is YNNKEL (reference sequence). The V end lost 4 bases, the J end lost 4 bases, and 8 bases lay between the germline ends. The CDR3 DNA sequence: TGTGCCAGCAGCCCCTCGGGATACGAGCAGTACTTC. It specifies CASSPSGYEQYF.

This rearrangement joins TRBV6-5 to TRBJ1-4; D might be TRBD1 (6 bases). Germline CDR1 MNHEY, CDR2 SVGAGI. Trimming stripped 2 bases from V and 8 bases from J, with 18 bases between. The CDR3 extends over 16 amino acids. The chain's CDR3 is CASSYTPRGASEKLFF. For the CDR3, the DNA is TGTGCCAGCAGTTACACCCCGCGGGGGGCGAGCGAAAAACTGTTTTTT.

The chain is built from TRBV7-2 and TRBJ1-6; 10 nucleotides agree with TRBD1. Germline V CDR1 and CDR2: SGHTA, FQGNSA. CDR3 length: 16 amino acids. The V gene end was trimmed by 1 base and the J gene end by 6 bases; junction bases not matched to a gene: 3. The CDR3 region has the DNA TGTGCCAGCAGCTTAGTGTGGGACAGGGGTAATTCACCCCTCCACTTT. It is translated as CASSLVWDRGNSPLHF.

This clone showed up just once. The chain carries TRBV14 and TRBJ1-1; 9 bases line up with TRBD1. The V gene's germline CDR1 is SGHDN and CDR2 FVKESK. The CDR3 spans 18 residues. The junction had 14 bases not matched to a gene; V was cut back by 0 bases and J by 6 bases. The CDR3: CASSQELRTGEAIPEAFF. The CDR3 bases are TGTGCCAGCAGCCAAGAGTTACGGACAGGGGAGGCGATACCTGAAGCTTTCTTT.

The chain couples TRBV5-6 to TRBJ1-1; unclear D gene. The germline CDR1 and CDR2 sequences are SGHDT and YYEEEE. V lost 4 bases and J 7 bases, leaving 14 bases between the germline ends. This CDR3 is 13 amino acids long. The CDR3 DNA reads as TGTGCCAGCAGCCGCTTAAATGGAGTTGAAGCTTTCTTT. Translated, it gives CASSRLNGVEAFF. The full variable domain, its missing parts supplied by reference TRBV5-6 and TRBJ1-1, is DAGVTQSPTHLIKTRGQQVTLRCSPKSGHDTVSWYQQALGQGPQFIFQYYEEEERQRGNFPDRFSGHQFPNYSSELNVNALLLGDSALYLCASSRLNGVEAFFGQGTRLTVV.

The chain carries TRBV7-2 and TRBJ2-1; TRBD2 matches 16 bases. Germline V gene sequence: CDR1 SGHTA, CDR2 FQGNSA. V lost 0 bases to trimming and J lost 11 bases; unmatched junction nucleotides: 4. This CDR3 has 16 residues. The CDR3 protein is CASSLAWGLAGGQQFF. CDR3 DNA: TGTGCCAGCAGCTTAGCGTGGGGACTAGCGGGGGGGCAGCAGTTCTTC.

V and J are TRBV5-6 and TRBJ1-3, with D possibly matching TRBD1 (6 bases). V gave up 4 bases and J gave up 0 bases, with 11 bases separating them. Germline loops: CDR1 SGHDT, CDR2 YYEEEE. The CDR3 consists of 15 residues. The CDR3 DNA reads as TGTGCCAGCAGCCAGGACAGTCTCTCTGGAAACACCATATATTTT. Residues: CASSQDSLSGNTIYF.

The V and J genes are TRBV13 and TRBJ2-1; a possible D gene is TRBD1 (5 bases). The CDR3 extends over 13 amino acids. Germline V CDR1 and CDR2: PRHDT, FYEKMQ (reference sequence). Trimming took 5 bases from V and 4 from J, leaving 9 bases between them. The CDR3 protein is CASSPDRYNEQFF. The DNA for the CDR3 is TGTGCCAGCAGCCCCGACAGATACAATGAGCAGTTCTTC.

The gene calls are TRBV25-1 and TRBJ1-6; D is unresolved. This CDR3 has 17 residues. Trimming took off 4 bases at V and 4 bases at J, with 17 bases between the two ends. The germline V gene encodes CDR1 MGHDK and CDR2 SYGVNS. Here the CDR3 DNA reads TGTGCCAGCAGTGGGGAGGGAAGGGCGTCGTATAATTCACCCCTCCACTTT. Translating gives CASSGEGRASYNSPLHF. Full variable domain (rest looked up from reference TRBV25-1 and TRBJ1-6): EADIYQTPRYLVIGTGKKITLECSQTMGHDKMYWYQQDPGMELHLIHYSYGVNSTEKGDLSSESTVSRIRTEHFPLTLESARPSHTSQYLCASSGEGRASYNSPLHFGNGTRLTVT.

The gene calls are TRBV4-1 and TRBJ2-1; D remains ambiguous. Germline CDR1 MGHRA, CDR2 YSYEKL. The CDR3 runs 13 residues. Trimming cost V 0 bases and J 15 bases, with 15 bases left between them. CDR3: CASSQEGRTVPFF. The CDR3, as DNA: TGCGCCAGCAGCCAAGAAGGTAGAACAGTTCCGTTCTTC.

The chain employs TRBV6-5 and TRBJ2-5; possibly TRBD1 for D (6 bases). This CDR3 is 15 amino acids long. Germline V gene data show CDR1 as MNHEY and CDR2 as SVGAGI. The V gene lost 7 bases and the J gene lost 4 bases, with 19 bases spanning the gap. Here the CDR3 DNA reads TGTGCCAGCAAGGTTGGACAGCCTTCAGGAGAGACCCAGTACTTC. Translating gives CASKVGQPSGETQYF.

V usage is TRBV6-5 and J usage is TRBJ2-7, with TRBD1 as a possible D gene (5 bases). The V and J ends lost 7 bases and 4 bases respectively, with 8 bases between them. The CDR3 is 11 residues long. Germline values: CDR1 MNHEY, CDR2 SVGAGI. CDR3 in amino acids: CASTQGYEQYF. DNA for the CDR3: TGTGCCAGCACGCAGGGTTACGAGCAGTACTTC.